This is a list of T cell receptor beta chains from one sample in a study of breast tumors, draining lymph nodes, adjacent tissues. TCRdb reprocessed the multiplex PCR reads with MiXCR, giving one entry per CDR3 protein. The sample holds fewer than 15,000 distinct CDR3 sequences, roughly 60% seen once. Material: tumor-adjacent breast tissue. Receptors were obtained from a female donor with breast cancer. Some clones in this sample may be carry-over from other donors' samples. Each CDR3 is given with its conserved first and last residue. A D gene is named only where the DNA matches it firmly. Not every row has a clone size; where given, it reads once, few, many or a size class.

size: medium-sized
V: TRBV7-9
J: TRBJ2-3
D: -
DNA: TGTGCCAGCAGCTTAGGATCCCGGATACTCACAGATACGCAGTATTTT
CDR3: CASSLGSRILTDTQYF

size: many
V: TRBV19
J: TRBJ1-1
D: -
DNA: TGTGCCAGTAGCCCGGGACCGGGAATTCTGAACACTGAAGCTTTCTTT
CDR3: CASSPGPGILNTEAFF

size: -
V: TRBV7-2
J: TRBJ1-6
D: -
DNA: TGTGCCAACAGCACAACGGGCAGGGAGAGCTCCTATAATTCACCCCTCCACTTT
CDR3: CANSTTGRESSYNSPLHF

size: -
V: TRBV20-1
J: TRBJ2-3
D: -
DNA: TGCAGTGCTAGACCCCAGGGTTTCCCAGATACGCAGTATTTT
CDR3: CSARPQGFPDTQYF

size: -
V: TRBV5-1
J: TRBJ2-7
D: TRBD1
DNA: TGCGCCAGCAGCTTGAATCCGGGACAGGTCTACGAGCAGTACTTC
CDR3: CASSLNPGQVYEQYF

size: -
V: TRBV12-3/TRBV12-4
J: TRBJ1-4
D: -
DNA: TGTGCCAGTTTAAGGGAGGGACCATTTGAAAAACTGTTTTTT
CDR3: CASLREGPFEKLFF

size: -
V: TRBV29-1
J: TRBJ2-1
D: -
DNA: TGCAGCGCCCGTGGGCAGTCTTCCTACAATGAGCAGTTCTTC
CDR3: CSARGQSSYNEQFF

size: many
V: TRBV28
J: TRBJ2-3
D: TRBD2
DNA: TGTGCCAGCAGTTTATCTAGCGGAGGTCCCCGCACAGATACGCAGTATTTT
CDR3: CASSLSSGGPRTDTQYF

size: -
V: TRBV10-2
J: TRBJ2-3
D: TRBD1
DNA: TGCGCCAGCAGTGGGCGGACAGGGCTCACAGATACGCAGTATTTT
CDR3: CASSGRTGLTDTQYF

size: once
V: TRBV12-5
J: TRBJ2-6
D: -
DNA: TGTGCTAGTGGTTTGGTCGGGGCTGGGGCCAACGTCCTGACTTTC
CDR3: CASGLVGAGANVLTF

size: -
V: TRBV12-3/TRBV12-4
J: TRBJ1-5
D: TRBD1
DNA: TGTGCCAGCAGTTTAACAGGGGGGGGCAATCAGCCCCAGCATTTT
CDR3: CASSLTGGGNQPQHF

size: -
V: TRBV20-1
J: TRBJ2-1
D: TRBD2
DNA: TGCAGTGCTGACATAGCGGGAAGGAATGAGCAGTTCTTC
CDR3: CSADIAGRNEQFF

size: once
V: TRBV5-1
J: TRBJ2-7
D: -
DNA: TGCGCCAGCAGCTTCTACGAGCAGTACTTC
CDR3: CASSFYEQYF

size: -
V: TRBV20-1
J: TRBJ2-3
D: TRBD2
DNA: TGCAGTGCTGCGGGAGGGGGGTTCCTTTCTCTCTTTTCAGATACGCAGTATTTT
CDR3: CSAAGGGFLSLFSDTQYF

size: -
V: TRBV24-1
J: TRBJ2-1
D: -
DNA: TGTGCCACCAGTGATTTGAGGCGGACGCGGAACAATGAGCAGTTCTTC
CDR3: CATSDLRRTRNNEQFF

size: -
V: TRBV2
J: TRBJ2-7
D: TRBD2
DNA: TGTGCCAGCAGCAGACTAGCGGGAGTGGCCGGGGAGTACTTC
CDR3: CASSRLAGVAGEYF

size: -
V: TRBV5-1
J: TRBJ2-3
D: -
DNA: TGCGCCAGCAGCTTGGACGTCACAGATACGCAGTATTTT
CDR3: CASSLDVTDTQYF

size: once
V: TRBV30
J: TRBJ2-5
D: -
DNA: TGTGCCTGGAGTCGGGAGACCCAGTACTTC
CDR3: CAWSRETQYF

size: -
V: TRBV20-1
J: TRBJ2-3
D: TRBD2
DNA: TGCAGTGCTCCCCTCGACAGCGGGACGGGCACAGATACGCAGTATTTT
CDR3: CSAPLDSGTGTDTQYF